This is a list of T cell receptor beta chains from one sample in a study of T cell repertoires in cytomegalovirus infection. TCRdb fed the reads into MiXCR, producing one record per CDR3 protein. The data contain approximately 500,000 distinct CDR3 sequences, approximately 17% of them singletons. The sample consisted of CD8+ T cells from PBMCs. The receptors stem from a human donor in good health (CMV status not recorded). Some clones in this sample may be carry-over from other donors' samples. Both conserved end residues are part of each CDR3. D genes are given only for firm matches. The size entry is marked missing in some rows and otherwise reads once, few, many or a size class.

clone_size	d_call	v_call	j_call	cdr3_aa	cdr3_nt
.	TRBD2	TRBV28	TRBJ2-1	CASSPGASGAYNEQFF	TGTGCCAGCAGTCCCGGGGCTAGCGGGGCCTACAATGAGCAGTTCTTC
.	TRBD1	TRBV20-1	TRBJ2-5	CSARGTGLQETQYF	TGCAGTGCTAGAGGGACAGGGCTACAAGAGACCCAGTACTTC
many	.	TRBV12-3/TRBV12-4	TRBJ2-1	CASSLSGREQFF	TGTGCCAGCAGTCTCTCGGGACGTGAGCAGTTCTTC
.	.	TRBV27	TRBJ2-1	CASSQQEKEQFF	TGTGCCAGCAGTCAGCAGGAGAAGGAGCAGTTCTTC
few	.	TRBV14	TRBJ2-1	CASSPRLAFHEQFF	TGTGCCAGCAGTCCAAGATTGGCGTTTCATGAGCAGTTCTTC
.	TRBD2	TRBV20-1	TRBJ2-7	CSARELAGGSYEQYF	TGCAGTGCTAGAGAACTAGCGGGAGGGTCCTACGAGCAGTACTTC
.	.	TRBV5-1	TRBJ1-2	CASSWETRLDGYTF	TGCGCCAGCAGCTGGGAGACAAGGCTCGATGGCTACACCTTC
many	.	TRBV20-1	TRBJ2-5	CSARFRQGRETQYF	TGCAGTGCTAGGTTCCGGCAGGGTAGGGAGACCCAGTACTTC
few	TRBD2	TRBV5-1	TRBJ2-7	CASRLKGRDYPYEQYF	TGCGCCAGCAGGTTAAAGGGGCGGGACTACCCCTACGAGCAGTACTTC
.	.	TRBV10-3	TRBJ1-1	CAISPGPGGTEAFF	TGTGCCATCAGTCCGGGACCGGGGGGCACTGAAGCTTTCTTT
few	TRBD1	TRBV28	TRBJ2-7	CASSLTGQRIYEQYF	TGTGCCAGCAGTTTAACGGGACAGAGAATCTACGAGCAGTACTTC
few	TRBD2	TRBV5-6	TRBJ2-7	CASSLETSGVYEQYF	TGTGCCAGCAGCTTGGAGACTAGCGGGGTATACGAGCAGTACTTC
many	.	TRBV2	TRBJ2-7	CASSENYEQYF	TGTGCCAGCAGCGAAAACTACGAGCAGTACTTC
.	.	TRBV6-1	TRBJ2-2	CASSELPVQNTGELFF	TGTGCCAGCAGTGAACTGCCAGTTCAGAACACCGGGGAGCTGTTTTTT
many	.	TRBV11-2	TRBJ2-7	CASSPGYYEQYF	TGTGCCAGCAGCCCCGGGTACTACGAGCAGTACTTC
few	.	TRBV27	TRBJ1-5	CASSSQHRSRGSQHF	TGTGCCAGCAGTTCCCAACACAGGTCTCGGGGGTCCCAGCATTTT
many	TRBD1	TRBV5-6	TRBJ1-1	CASRTGRNTEAFF	TGTGCCAGTAGGACAGGGCGGAACACTGAAGCTTTCTTT
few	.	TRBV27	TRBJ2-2	CASSSTGQELFF	TGTGCCAGCAGTTCCACAGGGCAGGAGCTGTTTTTT
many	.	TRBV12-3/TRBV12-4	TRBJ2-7	CASRSGSYEQYF	TGTGCCAGCAGGAGCGGTTCCTACGAGCAGTACTTC
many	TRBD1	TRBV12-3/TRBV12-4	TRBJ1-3	CASTHYVGYRGRLSGNTIYF	TGTGCCAGCACCCACTATGTCGGGTACAGGGGTCGCCTCTCTGGAAACACCATATATTTT
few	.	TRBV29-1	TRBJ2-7	CSASPSSGSSYEQYF	TGCAGCGCAAGCCCCTCTTCCGGGAGTTCCTACGAGCAGTACTTC
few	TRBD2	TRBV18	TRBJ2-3	CASSPPLRTSGYLTDTQYF	TGTGCCAGCTCACCACCGTTGAGGACTAGCGGATATCTCACAGATACGCAGTATTTT
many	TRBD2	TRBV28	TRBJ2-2	CASSLVSGSYTGELFF	TGTGCCAGCAGTCTAGTTAGCGGGAGCTACACCGGGGAGCTGTTTTTT
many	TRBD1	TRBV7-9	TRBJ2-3	CASWDRTSDTQYF	TGTGCCAGCTGGGACAGGACATCCGATACGCAGTATTTT
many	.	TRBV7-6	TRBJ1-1	CASSLGGGETEAFF	TGTGCCAGCAGCTTAGGTGGGGGGGAGACTGAAGCTTTCTTT
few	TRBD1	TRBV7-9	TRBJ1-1	CASSPPGQGRPTEAFF	TGTGCCAGCAGTCCGCCGGGACAGGGGCGCCCAACTGAAGCTTTCTTT
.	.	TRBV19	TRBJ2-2	CASTSNGPILNGELFF	TGTGCCAGTACCTCGAATGGCCCGATTCTTAACGGGGAGCTGTTTTTT
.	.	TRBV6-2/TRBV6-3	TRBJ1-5	CASSYSRAGAGYQPQHF	TGTGCCAGCAGTTACTCTCGGGCGGGGGCCGGGTATCAGCCCCAGCATTTT
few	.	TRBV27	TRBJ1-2	CASSQGGGSYTF	TGTGCCAGCAGTCAGGGCGGTGGAAGCTACACCTTC
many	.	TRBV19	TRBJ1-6	CASSGGTHLGYYNSPLHF	TGTGCCAGTAGTGGCGGCACCCACCTCGGCTATTATAATTCACCCCTCCACTTT
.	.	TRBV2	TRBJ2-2	CASRSITGELFF	TGTGCCAGCAGGTCGATCACCGGGGAGCTGTTTTTT
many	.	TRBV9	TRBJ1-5	CASSVGGGRNQPQHF	TGTGCCAGCAGCGTAGGGGGAGGGCGTAATCAGCCCCAGCATTTT
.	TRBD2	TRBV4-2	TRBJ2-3	CASSSLGGGGASITDTQYF	TGTGCCAGCAGCTCCCTCGGGGGCGGGGGGGCCTCGATCACAGATACGCAGTATTTT
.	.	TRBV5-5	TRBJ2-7	CASSLERNSYEQYF	TGTGCCAGCAGCTTGGAGAGGAACTCCTACGAGCAGTACTTC
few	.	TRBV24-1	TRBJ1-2	CATSDSRGYGYTF	TGTGCCACCAGTGACTCCCGGGGGTATGGCTACACCTTC
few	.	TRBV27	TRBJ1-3	CASSPTSGNTIYF	TGTGCCAGCAGTCCCACCTCTGGAAACACCATATATTTT
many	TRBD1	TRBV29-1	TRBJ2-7	CSGGKQGDLTYEQYF	TGCAGCGGGGGAAAACAGGGGGACCTCACCTACGAGCAGTACTTC
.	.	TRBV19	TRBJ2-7	CASSPDPTSYEQYF	TGTGCCAGTAGCCCAGACCCCACCTCTTACGAGCAGTACTTC
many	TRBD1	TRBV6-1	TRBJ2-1	CASSLKDRDTDEQFF	TGTGCCAGCAGTCTTAAGGACAGGGACACGGATGAGCAGTTCTTC
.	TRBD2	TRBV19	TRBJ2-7	CASSPASGRAVEQYF	TGTGCCAGTAGTCCCGCTAGCGGGAGGGCCGTCGAGCAGTACTTC
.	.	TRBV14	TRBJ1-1	CASSRITAAVAFF	TGTGCCAGCAGCCGAATCACAGCAGCTGTAGCTTTCTTT
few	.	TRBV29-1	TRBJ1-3	CSVEVGGNTIYF	TGCAGCGTTGAAGTGGGGGGAAACACCATATATTTT
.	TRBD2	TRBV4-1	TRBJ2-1	CASSHPQGTSGRGYNEQFF	TGCGCCAGCAGCCACCCTCAAGGGACTAGCGGGAGGGGTTACAATGAGCAGTTCTTC
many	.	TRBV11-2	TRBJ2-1	CASSLNSNEQFF	TGTGCCAGCAGCTTGAACAGCAATGAGCAGTTCTTC
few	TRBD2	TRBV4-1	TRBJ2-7	CASSQRGTSHGDYEQYF	TGCGCCAGCAGCCAAAGAGGGACTAGCCACGGGGATTACGAGCAGTACTTC
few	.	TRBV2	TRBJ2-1	CASRVSTEQFF	TGTGCCAGCAGGGTCTCAACTGAGCAGTTCTTC
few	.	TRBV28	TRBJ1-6	CASRQAVNNSPLHF	TGTGCCAGCAGACAGGCGGTAAATAATTCACCCCTCCACTTT
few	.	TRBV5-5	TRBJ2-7	CASSLDIGRRYEQYF	TGTGCCAGCAGCTTGGATATAGGGAGGAGGTACGAGCAGTACTTC